This T cell receptor (beta chain) was identified during a study of OX40 agonist ivuxolimab in advanced cancers. The overall study: In three patients, partial responses were observed, one with hepatocellular carcinoma and two with cutaneous melanoma.

TCRdb's table, derived via immunoSEQ multiplex PCR, lists solely in-frame clones and lacks some. The sample has about 120,000 clones; roughly nine tenths are singletons. The sample consisted of CD4+ or CD8+ T cells sorted from blood, taken in a trial of the OX40 agonist ivuxolimab. This clonotype originated in an adult with an advanced solid tumor such as melanoma, head and neck, liver or kidney cancer.

In nucleotides, the CDR3 is TGTGCTAGTGGTTGGGGGACAGGGGGCCATGACAATCAGCCCCAGCATTTT. This codes for CASGWGTGGHDNQPQHF. This chain links TRBV12-5 with TRBJ1-5, with TRBD1 matching 12 bases. J gave up 3 bases and V 4 bases, and 7 bases lay outside the gene matches. The CDR3 runs 17 residues. Germline V gene data show CDR1 as LGHNT and CDR2 as FRNRAP.